This is a list of T cell receptor beta chains from one sample in a study of shared T cell receptors in the human thymus. The assay was immunoSEQ multiplex PCR, and TCRdb's table has in-frame clones only and misses some. In the table there are under 850,000 clones, roughly 90% of which are singletons. This sample was shared with a second study, whose subject was human thymus T cells.

The material sequenced was thymocytes. Every receptor here comes from a boy less than two years old with a congenital heart defect. Both conserved end residues are part of each CDR3. A D gene is named only where the DNA matches it firmly. Rows may omit the clone size; those that give it use once, few, many or a size class.

>few|TRBJ1-2|TRBV15|.
TGTGCCACCAGCCAAAGGGGTATACGTGGCTACACCTTC
CATSQRGIRGYTF
>.|TRBJ2-7|TRBV5-1|TRBD1
TGCGCCAGCAGCTTGGGGGTCCGACAGGGGTTTGCCTACGAGCAGTACTTC
CASSLGVRQGFAYEQYF
>.|TRBJ2-1|TRBV18|.
TGTGCCAGCTCCCGCAATGAGCAGTTCTTC
CASSRNEQFF
>once|TRBJ1-5|TRBV6-1|.
TGTGCCAGCAGAGAACAGGGTTCGGGTCAGCCCCAGCATTTT
CASREQGSGQPQHF
>.|TRBJ1-1|TRBV10-3|.
TGTGCCATCAGTTTGGGGGGGACTGAAGCTTTCTTT
CAISLGGTEAFF
>.|TRBJ2-7|TRBV7-2|.
TGTGCCAGAATAGGCCGGACTCCCGGTATGCGGGACGAGCAGTACTTC
CARIGRTPGMRDEQYF
>.|TRBJ2-7|TRBV27|.
TGTGCCAGCAGTTTATCGCTTAACAGCGAGCAGTACTTC
CASSLSLNSEQYF
>.|TRBJ2-7|TRBV7-6|TRBD2
TGTGCCAGCAGCTTCCGACTAGCGGGAGAAGGGCCCTACGAGCAGTACTTC
CASSFRLAGEGPYEQYF
>.|TRBJ1-5|TRBV6-1|.
TGTGCCAGCAGTGAGAGGGGTAGGGGGGGCGGAGAGCCCCAGCATTTT
CASSERGRGGGEPQHF
>.|TRBJ1-2|TRBV13|TRBD1
TGTGCCAGCAGCCCTCGAGGAGGGGGCGTCTATGGCTACACCTTC
CASSPRGGGVYGYTF
>.|TRBJ2-1|TRBV30|.
TGTGCCTGGAGTAGGATAGCTCTATACAATGAGCAGTTCTTC
CAWSRIALYNEQFF
>.|TRBJ2-5|TRBV7-9|TRBD1
TGTGCCAGCAGCTACGACAGGGGGCGAGAGACCCAGTACTTC
CASSYDRGRETQYF
>.|TRBJ2-7|TRBV10-3|TRBD1
TGTGCCATCGGGCTGGACAGGGGCACCTACGAGCAGTACTTC
CAIGLDRGTYEQYF
>.|TRBJ2-7|TRBV7-2|TRBD2
TGTGCCAGCAGCACTACTAGCGGAGGACCTTACGAGCAGTACTTC
CASSTTSGGPYEQYF
>.|TRBJ2-7|TRBV11-2|.
TGTGCCAGCAGCTTAGGCGAGGGTTACGAGCAGTACTTC
CASSLGEGYEQYF
>.|TRBJ2-6|TRBV30|.
TGTGCCTCGGAGGGGGGGAGATACTCCTCTGGGGCCAACGTCCTGACTTTC
CASEGGRYSSGANVLTF
>.|TRBJ2-5|TRBV15|.
TGTGCCACCAGCAGTAGAGAGACCCAGTACTTC
CATSSRETQYF
>.|TRBJ1-1|TRBV5-8|.
TGTGCCAGCAGCCCCTCAAGGTCAGGGCCTAACACTGAAGCTTTCTTT
CASSPSRSGPNTEAFF
>.|TRBJ1-5|TRBV27|TRBD1
TGTGCCAGCACCGGACAGGGGGTCGGGCAGCCCCAGCATTTT
CASTGQGVGQPQHF
>once|TRBJ1-2|TRBV19|TRBD1
TGTGCCATTATGGACAGGAACTATGGCTACACCTTC
CAIMDRNYGYTF
>.|TRBJ2-2|TRBV5-1|TRBD2
TGCGCCAGCACTCCGGGGAGGGCGCCGAACACCGGGGAGCTGTTTTTT
CASTPGRAPNTGELFF
>few|TRBJ2-1|TRBV9|.
TGTGCCAGCAGCACGACTAGAGACAATGAGCAGTTCTTC
CASSTTRDNEQFF
>.|TRBJ2-3|TRBV11-2|TRBD2
TGTGCCAGCAGGGAGGGGCTAGCGGGGGGCACAGATACGCAGTATTTT
CASREGLAGGTDTQYF
>.|TRBJ1-5|TRBV19|.
TGTGCCAGTAGTCACGGGGGCAATCAGCCCCAGCATTTT
CASSHGGNQPQHF
>.|TRBJ2-1|TRBV7-9|TRBD2
TGTGCCAGCAGCTACACTAGCGGGAGGCGGTCCTACAATGAGCAGTTCTTC
CASSYTSGRRSYNEQFF
>.|TRBJ2-2|TRBV4-3|TRBD2
TGCGCCAGCAGCCAAGGGGGAGCGGGAGGGCTCGGGGAGCTGTTTTTT
CASSQGGAGGLGELFF
>.|TRBJ2-7|TRBV7-6|.
TGTGCCAGCAGCTTAGGGGCGGCGGGGAGCCTATCCTACGAGCAGTACTTC
CASSLGAAGSLSYEQYF
>.|TRBJ1-2|TRBV27|.
TGTGCCAGCAGTCCAGTCATGGGGAGGGTCGGTGGCTACACCTTC
CASSPVMGRVGGYTF
>.|TRBJ1-1|TRBV14|TRBD1
TGTGCCAGCAGCCCCATTCGACTGACAGGGGGTGTAGAAGCTTTCTTT
CASSPIRLTGGVEAFF
>.|TRBJ2-5|TRBV7-9|TRBD1
TGTGCCAGCAGCCATTCCAGGGACAGACAAGAGACCCAGTACTTC
CASSHSRDRQETQYF
>few|TRBJ2-7|TRBV18|.
TGTGCCAGCTCACCCCACAGGGTCTGGGAGCAGTACTTC
CASSPHRVWEQYF
>once|TRBJ2-3|TRBV28|.
TGTGCCAGCGCCCGAGAGGCAGATACGCAGTATTTT
CASAREADTQYF
>.|TRBJ2-1|TRBV7-2|.
TGTGCCAGCAGCTTACTGCCCGGGGGACACAATGAGCAGTTCTTC
CASSLLPGGHNEQFF